This TCR beta chain was sequenced in a study of tumor-infiltrating lymphocytes in primary liver carcinoma. Study as a whole: Tumors, staged T1-T3 N0M0, spanned about 4 to 10 cm.

The tissue used was unsorted bulk material of about 20-33 mg. RNA and DNA were co-extracted from it with the AllPrep DNA/RNA mini kit. A primer in the constant region served to generate TCR beta cDNA from 500 ng of total RNA. Sequencing libraries for TCR beta derived from three nested multiplex PCR rounds that used slightly modified ARM-PCR. TRBV1-TRBV30 forward and Cbeta reverse primers drove the first two approximately 11-cycle rounds. TCRdb passed the multiplex PCR reads through MiXCR, listing each CDR3 protein once. The repertoire includes approximately 100,000 distinct CDR3 sequences, approximately 70% of them detected once, and around 12% sits in the top ten. From germline, CDR1 is SGHNT and CDR2 YENEEA. The CDR3 is made up of 13 amino acids.

Sample: liver tumor tissue from sampling region 2. Subset in this sample: tumor region T2, inferior pole. V is TRBV11-3 and J is TRBJ2-1; a possible D gene is TRBD2 (6 bases). This clonotype was obtained from a woman aged 55-70 years with primary liver carcinoma and hepatitis B virus infection. The CDR3 DNA reads TGTCCCGGTAGTTCCGGGGGCTACAATGAGCAGTTCTTC. Its translation is CPGSSGGYNEQFF.